The rows below give T cell receptor beta chains drawn from one sample of a study of blood T cell repertoires in COVID-19. Repertoires were generated with immunoSEQ multiplex PCR, while TCRdb's copy carries only in-frame clones and drops some. The sample records around 99,000 clones, approximately 82% being singletons. Material for sequencing was peripheral blood. Source of these receptors: a woman older than 75 with active or convalescent COVID-19. Both conserved end residues are part of each CDR3. Each record gives: CDR3 DNA, CDR3 protein, D gene, J gene, V gene, clone size. D genes are given only for firm matches. Only some rows state a clone size, as once, few, many or a class for expanded clones.

TGTGCCAGCAGTAGGGGGGACAGGGCTATCCCCACTGAAGCTTTCTTT CASSRGDRAIPTEAFF TRBD1 TRBJ1-1 TRBV6-2/TRBV6-3 -
TGTGCCAGTAGTATTGACGGACACAGGGGAGTACCTCAGCCCCAGCATTTT CASSIDGHRGVPQPQHF TRBD1 TRBJ1-5 TRBV19 -
TGCAGCGTTGTTTTGCGGGAGGGCCGCATAAATGAGCAGTTCTTC CSVVLREGRINEQFF TRBD2 TRBJ2-1 TRBV29-1 -
TGCGCCAGCAGCCCCCCCGGGACTAGGACCACCGGGGAGCTGTTTTTT CASSPPGTRTTGELFF TRBD2 TRBJ2-2 TRBV5-1 -
TGTGCCAGCAGTCCCCTAGGAGGGGGCGTTCGGCTTAATGAGCAGTTCTTC CASSPLGGGVRLNEQFF - TRBJ2-1 TRBV6-6 -
TGTGCCAGCTCACCGGAGCAGGGAAGGAACATCGAAGCTTTCTTT CASSPEQGRNIEAFF - TRBJ1-1 TRBV18 few
TGTGCCAGCGATAAGGGAGCCCTGCAAGAGACCCAGTACTTC CASDKGALQETQYF - TRBJ2-5 TRBV2 -
TGTGCCACCAGCAGAGATCATGCGGCTTCTGGAAACACCATATATTTT CATSRDHAASGNTIYF - TRBJ1-3 TRBV15 -
TGTGCCAGCACCCAACAGGATCCTAATGAAAAACTGTTTTTT CASTQQDPNEKLFF - TRBJ1-4 TRBV27 few
TGTGCCAGCAGCCTTTTTAACACCGGGGAGCTGTTTTTT CASSLFNTGELFF - TRBJ2-2 TRBV11-2 -
TGTGCCAGCAGCCAAACACAGGGGGCCCGAGCTTTCTTT CASSQTQGARAFF TRBD1 TRBJ1-1 TRBV3-1/TRBV3-2 -
TGCGCCAGCAGCCTAGGGACTAGCAGGGAAGAGACCCAGTACTTC CASSLGTSREETQYF TRBD2 TRBJ2-5 TRBV5-1 -
TGTGCCAGCAGTCAAGACAGGGATCGAGGCTACACCTTC CASSQDRDRGYTF TRBD1 TRBJ1-2 TRBV11-2 -
TGTGCCAGCACCTACTTCGGCCAGGGTAATGAAAAACTGTTTTTT CASTYFGQGNEKLFF - TRBJ1-4 TRBV5-6 -
TGTGCCAGCAGCCTTGGCCCTGGATATGGGCTCTTC CASSLGPGYGLF - TRBJ2-1 TRBV5-6 -
TGCGCCAGCAGCCGCCGGGACAGGAGCTCCTACGAGCAGTACTTC CASSRRDRSSYEQYF TRBD1 TRBJ2-7 TRBV4-1 few
TGTGCCAGCAGTCCGACTAGCGTTGCCATGTACGAGCAGTACTTC CASSPTSVAMYEQYF TRBD2 TRBJ2-7 TRBV27 -
TGTGCCAGCAGCCTGAGCCTTTCGCATGAAAAACTGTTTTTT CASSLSLSHEKLFF - TRBJ1-4 TRBV7-2 -
TGTGCCAGCAGCCCCTCTATTGGCACAGATACGCAGTATTTT CASSPSIGTDTQYF - TRBJ2-3 TRBV7-9 -
TGCGCCAGCAGCTCCCGGACTAGCGGGACGGGATGGGGGGCGCAGTATTTT CASSSRTSGTGWGAQYF TRBD2 TRBJ2-3 TRBV5-1 -
TGTGCCTGCCACATCTCCTACGAGCAGTACTTC CACHISYEQYF - TRBJ2-7 TRBV30 -
TGTGCCAGCAGCTCAGGAGCGGGGGGTAGGAGGCAGTATTTT CASSSGAGGRRQYF TRBD2 TRBJ2-3 TRBV7-2 -
TGTGCCAGCAGTGACTCGGCTAGCGGTAGGGGCGATACGCAGTATTTT CASSDSASGRGDTQYF TRBD2 TRBJ2-3 TRBV6-4 once
TGTGCCAGCAGCTTGGATTGGGGAGAGGACCAAGAGACCCAGTACTTC CASSLDWGEDQETQYF - TRBJ2-5 TRBV5-6 once